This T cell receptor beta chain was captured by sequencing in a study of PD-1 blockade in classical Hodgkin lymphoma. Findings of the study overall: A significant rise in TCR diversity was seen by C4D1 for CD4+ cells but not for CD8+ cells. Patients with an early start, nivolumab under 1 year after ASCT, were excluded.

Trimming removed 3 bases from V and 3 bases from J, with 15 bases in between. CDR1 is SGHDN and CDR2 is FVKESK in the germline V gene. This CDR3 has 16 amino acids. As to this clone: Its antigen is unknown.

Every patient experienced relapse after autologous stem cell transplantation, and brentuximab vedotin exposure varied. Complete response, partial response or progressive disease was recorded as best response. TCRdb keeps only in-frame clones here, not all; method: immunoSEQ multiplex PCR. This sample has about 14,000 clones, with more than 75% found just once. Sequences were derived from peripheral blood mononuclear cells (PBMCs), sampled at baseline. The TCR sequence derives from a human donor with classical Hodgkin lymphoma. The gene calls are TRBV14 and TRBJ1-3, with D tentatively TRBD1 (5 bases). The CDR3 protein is CASSQTDWGSGNTIYF. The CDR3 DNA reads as TGTGCCAGCAGCCAGACCGACTGGGGGAGTGGAAACACCATATATTTT.